This T cell receptor beta chain was found in a study of long-term antiretroviral therapy in people with HIV (dated by TCRdb to about 2022). About the investigation overall: The earliest samples were collected approximately a decade before the 2015 WHO recommendation for immediate ART, a period when ART was typically delayed until CD4 counts fell. Whether ART initiation and durable HIV suppression were associated with changes in peripheral blood TRB repertoire composition and diversity was tested in a retrospective serial study. A total of 150 to 200 cryopreserved PBMC samples were contributed to the cohort by 30 adults with confirmed HIV infection, with samples collected serially over a mean of approximately six years (range 1-12). About 40% of the 30 participants with HIV were female. No cross-contamination during QIAcube processing turned up in test extractions that ran a monoclonal T-cell line alongside 30 to 40 polyclonal samples.

Sequencing of the TRB variable region was done with the immunoSEQ hsTCRB v3.0 assay at survey level resolution. A depth of roughly 35,000-50,000 T-cell genomes per sample was targeted for TRB sequencing. TRB libraries were pooled and sequenced on an Illumina MiSeq using a v3 150-cycle kit. On the study's bioinformatics: Repertoire analysis was run in R within a reproducible Nextflow workflow that covered QC, data transformation and analysis. Custom analyses were implemented in LymphoSeq2, an R package for AIRR-Seq data exploration. A handful of samples that produced fewer than 5000 total TRB sequences were removed, so approximately 190 HIV repertoires were analyzed. Among the roughly 200 retained HIV repertoires, under 65 were collected before ART initiation and 120 to 140 after ART initiation. Repertoires were downsampled to 5000 TRB nucleotide sequences, with summary statistics averaged over 100 downsampling iterations. Only TRB sequences with CDR3 regions of at least seven amino acids were retained for analysis. Diversity was measured with a Shannon entropy-derived clonality score and the Gini coefficient. In repertoire networks, the top 5000 CDR3 amino acid sequences were linked whenever an edit distance of one separated two sequences. For TRB CDR3 amino acid sequences, antigen specificity groups and MHC restriction were predicted with GLIPH2. To flag known CMV, EBV, HIV or tissue antigen associations, CDR3 amino acid sequences were matched against VDJdb and McPAS-TCR. Pre-ART, post-ART and control groups were compared with Wilcoxon signed-rank tests and Holm-Bonferroni correction. This is the immuneACCESS table as TCRdb keeps it, with only in-frame sequences that have V and J called. A part of the clones is gone; compared with another copy, unresolved V genes explain less than half, and the rest is unexplained. V and J calls and clone size are as listed in that table; D and trimming were resolved from the DNA. This sample has about 12,000 clones in its table, and more than 70% of those were observed once. Of the sample, approximately 20% falls within the top ten clones.

Results the study describes overall, beyond this receptor: The samples span the years 2004 to 2017, and the ART regimens used at that time may not be as effective as current regimens. At every time point, the repertoire was dominated by expanded TRB clones first identified before ART initiation, although this dominance fluctuated and, in many PLHIV, declined after ART. Limited PBMC availability meant only the TCR beta chain was sequenced, without alpha chain pairing. Starting ART was linked to a significant rise in TRB diversity, yet even with long-term ART the diversity remained significantly lower than in transplant donor controls. Because pre-ART samples had limited cell numbers, unsorted PBMC were profiled rather than sorted CD4+ and CD8+ T cells. Inferences about post-ART repertoire changes were limited because no data were available on ART adherence, viral resistance or therapy changes. CDR3 length ranges in HIV repertoires were narrower than in controls, and network structure suggested an antigen-experienced repertoire with only a slight naive shift after ART.

In regard to this clone: Its binding antigen is unknown. Base qualities are not provided; no much larger clone lies one nucleotide away.

V is clipped by 0 bases and J by 2 bases, and the sequence between their germline boundaries is 10 bases long. The germline V gene provides CDR1 LGHNA and CDR2 YSLEER. Spanning cysteine to phenylalanine, the CDR3 consists of 15 amino acids. Only the CDR3 part of the read is kept: 45 bases, read in frame from the first base. To be included, a participant needed at least one PBMC sample from before ART initiation plus at least two post-ART samples. Every participant with HIV received treatment in the United States of America. Cryopreserved samples of about 0.9-11 million PBMC were thawed and washed before DNA extraction. At the time of the earliest PBMC sample, participants with HIV were aged between about 20 and 60 years. PBMC samples were contributed by each participant from 1-4 timepoints before ART initiation and 2-8 timepoints after ART initiation, with a median of 7 samples. For every participant, serial HIV viral load, CD4+ T-cell count, ART history and demographic data were obtained. Genomic DNA was extracted from unsorted PBMC with a Qiagen kit on a QIAcube, processed in batches of 12 samples.

The sequenced sample was unsorted PBMCs, obtained 0.5 years before starting antiretroviral therapy. The sequence was collected from a woman in her forties with HIV. The V gene is TRBV4-3 and the J gene is TRBJ1-1; TRBD1 is possibly the D segment (5 matching bases). The CDR3 protein sequence reads: CASSQDGAENTEAFF. The nucleotide sequence is given as TGCGCCAGCAGCCAAGACGGGGCGGAAAACACTGAAGCTTTCTTT.